This is a list of T cell receptor beta chains from one sample in a study of early T cells in non-severe SARS-CoV-2 infection. TCRdb passed the 5' RACE reads through MiXCR, listing each CDR3 protein once. The table has 50,000 to 65,000 distinct CDR3 sequences, 10% to 15% seen once; the top ten hold 4.2%. The sample was whole blood. These receptors originate from an adult who was a healthcare worker with PCR-confirmed SARS-CoV-2 infection or an uninfected control (not recorded which). The CDR3 runs from the conserved cysteine through the conserved F or W. The order of the fields is J gene, V gene, CDR3 protein.

j_call: TRBJ1-1
v_call: TRBV12-3/TRBV12-4
cdr3_aa: CASSSVTPMNTEAFF

j_call: TRBJ2-5
v_call: TRBV12-3/TRBV12-4
cdr3_aa: CASRWGPETQYF

j_call: TRBJ2-1
v_call: TRBV12-3/TRBV12-4
cdr3_aa: CASSLPGQSHGGQFF

j_call: TRBJ1-4
v_call: TRBV5-1
cdr3_aa: CASSLGGSNEKLFF

j_call: TRBJ1-1
v_call: TRBV29-1
cdr3_aa: CSADRGQGAFF

j_call: TRBJ1-6
v_call: TRBV6-1
cdr3_aa: CASSLLTGKTSPLHF

j_call: TRBJ1-5
v_call: TRBV12-3/TRBV12-4
cdr3_aa: CASSPRQNQPQHF

j_call: TRBJ1-1
v_call: TRBV27
cdr3_aa: CASKEYSREAFF

j_call: TRBJ2-3
v_call: TRBV7-2
cdr3_aa: CASRPTKATDTQYF

j_call: TRBJ2-3
v_call: TRBV11-2
cdr3_aa: CASSLWGTSTDTQYF

j_call: TRBJ1-3
v_call: TRBV20-1
cdr3_aa: CSARGQLFSGNTIYF

j_call: TRBJ1-3
v_call: TRBV7-6
cdr3_aa: CASSFLRNTIYF

j_call: TRBJ2-1
v_call: TRBV7-9
cdr3_aa: CASSLEGWANEQFF

j_call: TRBJ2-1
v_call: TRBV10-3
cdr3_aa: CAINPATGSRAPYNEQFF

j_call: TRBJ2-1
v_call: TRBV12-3/TRBV12-4
cdr3_aa: CASSLRHAAANEQFF

j_call: TRBJ2-1
v_call: TRBV5-6
cdr3_aa: CASSLIGQGVHEQFF

j_call: TRBJ1-4
v_call: TRBV5-1
cdr3_aa: CASSLIGGSEKLFF

j_call: TRBJ2-7
v_call: TRBV5-1
cdr3_aa: CASSLVSGAYEQYF

j_call: TRBJ2-7
v_call: TRBV19
cdr3_aa: CASSLRQSFYEQYF

j_call: TRBJ2-3
v_call: TRBV20-1
cdr3_aa: CSASGGPPSTDTQYF

j_call: TRBJ2-3
v_call: TRBV11-2
cdr3_aa: CASSLEAGTSDTQYF

j_call: TRBJ2-2
v_call: TRBV20-1
cdr3_aa: CSAIRQGNTGELFF

j_call: TRBJ1-2
v_call: TRBV5-1
cdr3_aa: CASSGWDRANYGYTF

j_call: TRBJ1-1
v_call: TRBV10-3
cdr3_aa: CAISERDVPEAFF

j_call: TRBJ2-3
v_call: TRBV7-2
cdr3_aa: CASRGGVDTQYF

j_call: TRBJ1-1
v_call: TRBV11-2
cdr3_aa: CASSLAGPNTEAFF

j_call: TRBJ1-2
v_call: TRBV10-3
cdr3_aa: CAIRISDSPYGYTF

j_call: TRBJ2-7
v_call: TRBV12-5
cdr3_aa: CASGPTSAYEQYF

j_call: TRBJ2-2
v_call: TRBV11-3
cdr3_aa: CASDQGPNTGELFF

j_call: TRBJ2-1
v_call: TRBV3-1
cdr3_aa: CASSQAGQGAAEQFF

j_call: TRBJ1-5
v_call: TRBV18
cdr3_aa: CASSPSGTGAPNQPQHF

j_call: TRBJ2-4
v_call: TRBV10-3
cdr3_aa: CAISETSGGGNIQYF

j_call: TRBJ2-1
v_call: TRBV4-2
cdr3_aa: CASSQVSGGVHNEQFF

j_call: TRBJ1-5
v_call: TRBV20-1
cdr3_aa: CSAREGQGNQPQHF

j_call: TRBJ2-7
v_call: TRBV4-1
cdr3_aa: CATRGGRYEQYF

j_call: TRBJ1-5
v_call: TRBV7-8
cdr3_aa: CASSFGGHSNQPQHF

j_call: TRBJ2-3
v_call: TRBV7-9
cdr3_aa: CASSLRVADTQYF

j_call: TRBJ2-7
v_call: TRBV6-6
cdr3_aa: CASSYPRDSHSYEQYF

j_call: TRBJ2-1
v_call: TRBV10-3
cdr3_aa: CAISDLTGREYNEQFF

j_call: TRBJ1-2
v_call: TRBV12-3/TRBV12-4
cdr3_aa: CASSVTPIYGYTF

j_call: TRBJ1-2
v_call: TRBV2
cdr3_aa: CASSDHAQGYGYTF

j_call: TRBJ2-3
v_call: TRBV27
cdr3_aa: CASSLPPPGQVTYTDTQYF

j_call: TRBJ1-4
v_call: TRBV12-3/TRBV12-4
cdr3_aa: CASRTTTTNEKLFF

j_call: TRBJ1-5
v_call: TRBV7-8
cdr3_aa: CASSSRSGSNQPQHF

j_call: TRBJ2-7
v_call: TRBV25-1
cdr3_aa: CASSPPGVFEQYF